The clone carrying this TCR beta chain has more than one count but fewer than ten. Antigen unknown. Germline V lookup: CDR1 SEHNR, CDR2 FQNEAQ (reference sequence). The CDR3 runs 14 residues. The V gene lost 5 bases and the J gene lost 0 bases, with 10 bases spanning the gap. Extraction of RNA preceded its reverse transcription into cDNA, which served as the sequencing template. The data were produced by immunoSEQ multiplex PCR, yet TCRdb's version contains in-frame clones alone and is incomplete. The sample records about 150,000 clones, 40% to 50% being singletons. The entry originates in a study of CD8+ T cells in alopecia areata. Study background: Treated individuals took tofacitinib by mouth, 5 to 10 mg twice daily. The tofacitinib course ran for 6 to 18 months and was followed by 6 months off drug.

Overall study results and limits: Elevated clonality characterized lesional scalp relative to normal scalp, particularly in alopecia totalis/universalis. The study found TCR sharing across patients less clear than in mice, possibly for HLA reasons.

The genes are TRBV7-9 and TRBJ1-1; no definite D call. The origin of this receptor is a human donor with alopecia areata. The specimen was CD4+ T cells sorted from blood. In nucleotides, the CDR3 is TGTGCCAGCAGCCCGTTGGGGTTGAACACTGAAGCTTTCTTT. This sequence encodes CASSPLGLNTEAFF.